Listed below are T cell receptor beta chains from one sample, sequenced in a study of blood T cell repertoires in COVID-19. Profiling relied on immunoSEQ multiplex PCR, and the TCRdb table lists in-frame clones only, not all of them. The profile shows 190,000 or so clones, 70% to 85% of them singletons. Sequences were obtained from peripheral blood. Receptors originate from a human donor with acute or convalescent COVID-19. The donor label of this sample is uncertain. The CDR3 runs from the conserved cysteine through the conserved F or W. D genes are given only for firm matches. Some rows mark clone size as missing; the rest say once, few, many or name a class of expanded clone.

D gene,V gene,J gene,CDR3 length,clone size,CDR3 DNA,CDR3 protein
TRBD1,TRBV18,TRBJ1-5,16,-,TGTGCCAGCTCACCCGGACAGGGGACATGGAATCAGCCCCAGCATTTT,CASSPGQGTWNQPQHF
TRBD2,TRBV7-9,TRBJ2-5,15,few,TGTGCCAGCAGCCTACGACTAGCGGGATTAGAGACCCAGTACTTC,CASSLRLAGLETQYF
-,TRBV19,TRBJ1-1,15,few,TGTGCCAGTATCCCAGGGAATGGATGGGACACTGAAGCTTTCTTT,CASIPGNGWDTEAFF
-,TRBV9,TRBJ1-1,11,-,TGTGCCAGGGGCCTGAACACTGAAGCTTTCTTT,CARGLNTEAFF
TRBD2,TRBV14,TRBJ2-7,14,-,TGTGCCAGCAGCCAAGTGGCGGGAGGCTACGAGCAGTACTTC,CASSQVAGGYEQYF
-,TRBV7-2,TRBJ2-7,15,-,TGTGCCAGCAGCTCCCCCGGGACAAGAATACTCGAGCAGTACTTC,CASSSPGTRILEQYF
TRBD1,TRBV29-1,TRBJ2-7,15,once,TGCAGCGTTGAATCTGGGACAGGCGGATCCTACGAGCAGTACTTC,CSVESGTGGSYEQYF
TRBD1,TRBV2,TRBJ1-5,15,-,TGTGCCAGCAGTGAGCTCGGGACAGGCAATCAGCCCCAGCATTTT,CASSELGTGNQPQHF
TRBD1,TRBV18,TRBJ2-7,14,-,TGTGCCAGCTCGTGGGACAGGGGGCGAAACGAGCAGTACTTC,CASSWDRGRNEQYF
-,TRBV6-6,TRBJ1-5,13,-,TGTGCCAGCAGTCACGGGGGGGAGCGGCCCCAGCATTTT,CASSHGGERPQHF
TRBD2,TRBV19,TRBJ2-1,16,-,TGTGCCAGCCACCGGACTAGCTGGGGGGGCTACAATGAGCAGTTCTTC,CASHRTSWGGYNEQFF
TRBD2,TRBV5-4,TRBJ2-2,20,-,TGTGCCAGCAGCTTGTTTGGAGGCGGGAGCCCCGAATGGGTCACCGGGGAGCTGTTTTTT,CASSLFGGGSPEWVTGELFF
TRBD1,TRBV6-5,TRBJ2-7,15,few,TGTGCCAGCAGTTACCGGGACAGTCTTACCTACGAGCAGTACTTC,CASSYRDSLTYEQYF
TRBD2,TRBV5-4,TRBJ2-1,15,-,TGTGCCAGCACCCCAAGCAGGGGACTAGGGAATGAGCAGTTCTTC,CASTPSRGLGNEQFF
-,TRBV27,TRBJ2-1,11,-,TGTGCCAGCACCGTGGCCAGGCCGCGGTTCTTC,CASTVARPRFF
TRBD2,TRBV6-5,TRBJ2-3,16,-,TGTGCCAGCAGTTACCAACGCGGGAGGATGACAGATACGCAGTATTTT,CASSYQRGRMTDTQYF
-,TRBV9,TRBJ1-3,17,-,TGTGCCAGCAGCGTAGAGGTCCATGAGAGGACTGGAAACACCATATATTTT,CASSVEVHERTGNTIYF
-,TRBV6-1,TRBJ1-4,15,-,TGTGCCAGCAGTGAAGTGAGGCTCACCTGGGAAAAACTGTTTTTT,CASSEVRLTWEKLFF
-,TRBV29-1,TRBJ2-1,11,-,TGCAGCGCCGAGATATTCAATGAGCAGTTCTTC,CSAEIFNEQFF
-,TRBV19,TRBJ1-5,16,-,TGTGCCAGCACCCCCTGGGGCACAGGGAGCAATCAGCCCCAGCATTTT,CASTPWGTGSNQPQHF
-,TRBV5-1,TRBJ1-1,15,-,TGCGCCAGCAGCTTGGCTGGCAGGTCGAACACTGAAGCTTTCTTT,CASSLAGRSNTEAFF
-,TRBV19,TRBJ2-7,12,-,TGTGCCAGTAGTCCGAACATCTACGAGCAGTACTTC,CASSPNIYEQYF
-,TRBV6-5,TRBJ1-1,14,-,TGTGCCAGCAGACCCCAACAAGTTAACACTGAAGCTTTCTTT,CASRPQQVNTEAFF
-,TRBV7-9,TRBJ2-1,15,-,TGTGCCAGCAGCTTTTCTGAGGGGGCCTACAATGAGCAGTTCTTC,CASSFSEGAYNEQFF
TRBD1,TRBV3-1/TRBV3-2,TRBJ1-1,14,-,TGTGCCAGCAGCCACGGGACAGTGAACACTGAAGCTTTCTTT,CASSHGTVNTEAFF
TRBD1,TRBV9,TRBJ2-2,19,-,TGTGCCAGCAGCCTAAGGGGTTCCGGGACAGGGAAGATCACCGGGGAGCTGTTTTTT,CASSLRGSGTGKITGELFF
TRBD2,TRBV19,TRBJ2-7,18,-,TGTGCCAACTGTAGGGGAGCGGGAGCAGCCAACGACCCCTACGAGCAGTACTTC,CANCRGAGAANDPYEQYF
-,TRBV12-5,TRBJ2-2,16,-,TGTGCTAGTGGTTTGCAGGGGTCCCCGAACACCGGGGAGCTGTTTTTT,CASGLQGSPNTGELFF
-,TRBV15,TRBJ1-1,19,few,TGTGCCACCAGCAGGGGGGAGGCGGGGTACTATCGACTGAACACTGAAGCTTTCTTT,CATSRGEAGYYRLNTEAFF
TRBD1,TRBV30,TRBJ1-4,14,many,TGTGCCTGGAGCGGGACAGGGTATAATGAAAAACTGTTTTTT,CAWSGTGYNEKLFF
-,TRBV27,TRBJ1-3,14,-,TGTGCCAGCAGTGGGGGGGGCCTCGGAAACACCATATATTTT,CASSGGGLGNTIYF